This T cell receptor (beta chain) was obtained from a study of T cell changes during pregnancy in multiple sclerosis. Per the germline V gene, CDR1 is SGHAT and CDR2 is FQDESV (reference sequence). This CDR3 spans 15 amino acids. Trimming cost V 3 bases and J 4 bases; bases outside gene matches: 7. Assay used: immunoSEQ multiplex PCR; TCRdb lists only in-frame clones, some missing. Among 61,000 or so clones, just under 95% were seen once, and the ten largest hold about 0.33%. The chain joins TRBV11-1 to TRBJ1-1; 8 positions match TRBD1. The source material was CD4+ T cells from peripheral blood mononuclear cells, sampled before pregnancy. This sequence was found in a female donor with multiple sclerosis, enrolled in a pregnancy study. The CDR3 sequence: CASSLVTGVRTEAFF. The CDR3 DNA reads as TGTGCCAGCAGCTTGGTGACAGGGGTTCGCACTGAAGCTTTCTTT.